This T cell receptor (beta chain) was profiled in a study of blood T cells in healthy people across ages. For the second PCR, which ran for roughly 7 to 11 cycles, a sample-barcoded 5' primer and a J-beta primer mix were used. Each cDNA molecule received a tag from a template-switch adaptor that had 12 random nucleotides. TCRdb independently ran MiXCR on the 5' RACE reads; one entry per CDR3 protein. The repertoire holds 710,000 or so distinct CDR3 sequences, roughly 32% seen once, with about 16% in the top ten. This clonotype was observed at least ten times. The antigen is undetermined. Findings and limits, study-wide: Roughly linear declines in TCR beta diversity per million T cells occurred with age. The unknown donor CMV status may have confounded expanded clonotype changes. Relative to aged donors, long-lived donors carried more naive CD4+ cells and displayed higher diversity.

CDR1 is LNHNV, CDR2 YYDKDF, per germline (reference sequence). CDR3 length: 18 amino acids. Trimming removed 0 bases at V and 2 bases at J, with 20 bases between. Sequencing used blood. This receptor was identified in an elderly woman in good health. The rearrangement uses TRBV15 and TRBJ2-7; possibly TRBD1 for D (5 bases). The DNA of the CDR3 is TGTGCCACCAGCAGAGACAATAATCCGGACACCAGTCCCTACGAGCAGTACTTC. This codes for CATSRDNNPDTSPYEQYF.